Each of the 2 T cell receptor beta chains below was sequenced from the same sample in a study of blood T cell repertoires in COVID-19. Sequenced by immunoSEQ multiplex PCR; TCRdb stores in-frame clones only, minus some. The top ten hold 7% to 10% of the sample, which has 200,000 to 250,000 clones, roughly four fifths seen once. Sample: peripheral blood. All receptors derive from a woman of 80 years or more with COVID-19, enrolled during active disease.

In its sample, this clone was seen many times. The chain uses TRBV2 and TRBJ1-2; no clear D. V was pared by 5 bases and J by 4 bases, with 14 bases between. This CDR3 has 14 amino acids. From germline, CDR1 is SNHLY and CDR2 FYNNEI. This chain's CDR3 is CASSQNRLLYGYTF. The CDR3 DNA follows: TGTGCCAGCAGTCAGAACCGACTCCTCTATGGCTACACCTTC.

The V call is TRBV5-1, the J call TRBJ2-1; no reliable D call. Germline CDR1 SGHRS, CDR2 YFSETQ. The V end was cut by 4 bases, the J end by 6 bases, with 23 bases between. The CDR3 has 17 amino acids. The CDR3 sequence is CASSPSRHQPERNEQFF. In nucleotides, the CDR3 is TGCGCCAGCAGCCCATCAAGGCACCAACCGGAGCGCAATGAGCAGTTCTTC. Based on the CDR3 plus reference TRBV5-1 and TRBJ2-1, the full variable domain is KAGVTQTPRYLIKTRGQQVTLSCSPISGHRSVSWYQQTPGQGLQFLFEYFSETQRNKGNFPGRFSGRQFSNSRSEMNVSTLELGDSALYLCASSPSRHQPERNEQFFGPGTRLTVL.